The source of this T cell receptor beta chain is a study of T cells after yellow fever vaccination. TCRdb re-called the 5' RACE reads with MiXCR, one entry per CDR3 protein. The sample yields 240,000 or so distinct CDR3 sequences, less than 9% seen once. This CDR3 has 13 residues. Germline V gene lookup returns CDR1 DFQATT and CDR2 SNEGSKA (reference sequence). The receptor was isolated from a man aged 30 to 39 who received the YFV17D yellow fever vaccine. This material consisted of CD4+ T cells sorted from PBMCs, taken 15 days after the yellow fever booster vaccination. The gene calls are TRBV20-1 and TRBJ2-2; maybe TRBD2 (6 bases). The DNA for the CDR3 is TGCAGCTGGTTTTTGGCGGGGACCGGGGAGCTGTTTTTT. This translates into CSWFLAGTGELFF.